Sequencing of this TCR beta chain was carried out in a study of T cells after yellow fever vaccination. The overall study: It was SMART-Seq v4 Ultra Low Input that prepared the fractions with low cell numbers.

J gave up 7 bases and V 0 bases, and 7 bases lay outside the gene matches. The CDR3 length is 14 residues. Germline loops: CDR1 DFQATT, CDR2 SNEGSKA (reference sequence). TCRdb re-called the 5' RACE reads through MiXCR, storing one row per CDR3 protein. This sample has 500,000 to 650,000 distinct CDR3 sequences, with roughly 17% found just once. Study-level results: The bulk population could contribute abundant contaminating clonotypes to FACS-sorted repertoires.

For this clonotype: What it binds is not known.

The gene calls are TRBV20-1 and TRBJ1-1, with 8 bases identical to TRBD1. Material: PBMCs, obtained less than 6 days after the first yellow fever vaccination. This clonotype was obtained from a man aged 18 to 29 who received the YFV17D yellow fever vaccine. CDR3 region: CSARDETGVIEAFF. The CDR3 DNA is TGCAGTGCTAGAGATGAGACAGGGGTTATTGAAGCTTTCTTT.